Reported below is one T cell receptor beta chain. As yet, its antigen is unknown. Assay used: immunoSEQ multiplex PCR; TCRdb lists only in-frame clones, some missing. The sample has approximately 70,000 clones, approximately 80% seen once. Germline assignment: CDR1 SEHNR and CDR2 FQNEAQ (reference sequence). V dropped 7 bases and J dropped 8 bases, with 11 bases sitting between them. This CDR3 comprises 12 residues. The data were taken from a study of cytotoxic CD8 clonotypes in ibrutinib-treated CLL. At the level of the study: Among patients, around 24 responded partially and 2 completely; around 14 then stayed remitted and roughly 12 progressed after median approximately 68 months. Across samples, productive templates numbered a few hundred thousand and productive rearrangements reached about 98,000 on average. General study results and limits: Rare overall, public clonotypes shrank or held steady under therapy. Relative to age-matched healthy donors, clonality at baseline was higher, and it tracked circulating CD8+ T-cell counts.

This sequence originates from a human donor with chronic lymphocytic leukemia. Specimen: PBMCs, collected at disease progression, from a patient treated with ibrutinib. V gene TRBV7-9 combines with J gene TRBJ1-4; D unclear. The CDR3 spells CASMALDEKLFF. CDR3 DNA sequence: TGTGCCAGCATGGCTCTCGACGAAAAACTGTTTTTT.